This T cell receptor beta chain was identified in a study of spatial heterogeneity in lung cancer. The junction had 8 bases not matched to a gene; V was cut back by 4 bases and J by 2 bases. The V gene's germline CDR1 is SGHRS and CDR2 YFSETQ. CDR3 length: 15 residues. MiXCR, applied by TCRdb to the 5' RACE reads, yields one record per CDR3 protein. The table shows around 110,000 distinct CDR3 sequences, with more than 9% occurring only once. Regarding time point: blood at routine non-recurrence follow-up after resection. Tumor, nontumor lung or frozen PBMC supplied whole RNA, sequenced without sorting. Many counts were recorded for this clonotype.

This clonotype originated in a male donor with early-stage non-small cell lung cancer. The chain has TRBV5-1 and TRBJ2-5; 7 nucleotides align to TRBD2. This sample comprised PBMCs, obtained at follow-up. The CDR3 DNA is TGCGCCAGCAGCCCGGGAGGCCAAAGACAAGAGACCCAGTACTTC. It specifies CASSPGGQRQETQYF.